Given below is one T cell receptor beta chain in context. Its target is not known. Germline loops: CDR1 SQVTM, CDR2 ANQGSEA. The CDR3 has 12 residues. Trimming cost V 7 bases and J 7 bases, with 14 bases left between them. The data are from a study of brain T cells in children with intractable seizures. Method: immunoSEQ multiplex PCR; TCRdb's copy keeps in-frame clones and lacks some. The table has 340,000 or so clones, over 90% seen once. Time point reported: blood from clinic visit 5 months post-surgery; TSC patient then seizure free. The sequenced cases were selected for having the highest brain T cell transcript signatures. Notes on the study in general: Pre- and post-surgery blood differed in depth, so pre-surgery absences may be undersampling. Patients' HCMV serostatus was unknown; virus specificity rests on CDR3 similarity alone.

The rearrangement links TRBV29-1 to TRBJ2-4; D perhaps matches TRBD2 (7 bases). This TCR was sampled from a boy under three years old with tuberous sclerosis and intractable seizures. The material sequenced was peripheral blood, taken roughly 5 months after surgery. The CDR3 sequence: CSAEEGGNIQYF. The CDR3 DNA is TGCAGCGCAGAGGAGGGGGGGAACATTCAGTACTTC.